The clone carrying this T cell receptor (beta chain) turned up a few times. What it recognizes is unknown. The sample originates from a study of T cell repertoires in cytomegalovirus infection. Study background: It was recently identified HLA-C-restricted and well-studied HLA-B-restricted CMV epitopes that the study used. CMV infection and matching HLA type were both indicated by public TCR beta signatures.

CDR1 is DFQATT, CDR2 SNEGSKA, per germline (reference sequence). Trimming took off 0 bases at V and 4 bases at J, with 11 bases between the two ends. The CDR3 totals 14 residues. TCRdb recomputed calls from the reads with MiXCR, one row per CDR3 protein. This table has about 500,000 distinct CDR3 sequences, 33% appearing once. Material: cultured PBMCs, obtained from culture after CMV antigen stimulation. The rearrangement links TRBV20-1 to TRBJ2-3; D ambiguous. The clonotype originates from a human donor in good health (CMV status not recorded). Some clones in this sample may be carry-over from other donors' samples. CDR3 residues: CSARDPSGPDTQYF. Written as DNA, the CDR3 is TGCAGTGCTAGAGATCCGTCAGGCCCAGATACGCAGTATTTT.